The present T cell receptor beta chain was sequenced within a study of T cell repertoires in cytomegalovirus infection. The wider study: It was the public TCR beta signatures that indicated both CMV infection and matching HLA type. Overall study findings and caveats: Of the TCR beta families, the public ones yielded a cumulative frequency that identified carriers of CMV plus the relevant HLA. HLA-C-restricted CMV-specific TCR beta clonotypes were dominant in the ex vivo response.

Each CDR3 protein is one row after TCRdb ran MiXCR on the reads. The table includes 750,000 to 900,000 distinct CDR3 sequences, about 28% detected once. V shed 4 bases and J 2 bases; nucleotides not matched to a gene: 6. Germline V CDR1 and CDR2: LNHDA, SQIVND (reference sequence). The CDR3 contains 15 residues. This clonotype occurred a few times. Its specificity is unknown. Here the sequenced sample was cultured CD8+ T cells from PBMCs, taken from culture after CMV antigen stimulation. This sequence joins TRBV19 and TRBJ1-2; 8 bases fit TRBD1. The sequence was obtained from a human donor in good health (CMV status not recorded). Some clones in this sample may be carry-over from other donors' samples. This CDR3 is CASSTRTGSNYGYTF. The DNA for the CDR3 is TGTGCCAGTAGTACTCGGACAGGGAGCAACTATGGCTACACCTTC.